The clone carrying this TCR beta chain has more than one count but fewer than ten. This record comes from a study of T-cell reconstitution after alpha-beta-depleted transplantation in children. Preparation of the TCRbeta library was carried out with unique molecular identifiers. TCRdb itself ran the PCR reads through MiXCR, one entry per CDR3 protein. Here the sample spans around 370,000 distinct CDR3 sequences, 10% to 13% being singletons. The TCR was taken from a human donor who donated a stem cell graft to a child with acute lymphoblastic leukemia. The sample here was PBMCs from the stem cell graft donor, taken from the stem cell graft.

CDR3 amino acids: CASSLAAALSYEQYF. In DNA, the CDR3 is TGTGCCAGCAGCTTAGCCGCGGCGCTCTCCTACGAGCAGTACTTC. The rearrangement links TRBV7-2 to TRBJ2-7; D is unclear. Trimming stripped 0 bases from V and 0 bases from J, with 9 bases between. Germline V gene data show CDR1 as SGHTA and CDR2 as FQGNSA. The CDR3 length is 15 residues.